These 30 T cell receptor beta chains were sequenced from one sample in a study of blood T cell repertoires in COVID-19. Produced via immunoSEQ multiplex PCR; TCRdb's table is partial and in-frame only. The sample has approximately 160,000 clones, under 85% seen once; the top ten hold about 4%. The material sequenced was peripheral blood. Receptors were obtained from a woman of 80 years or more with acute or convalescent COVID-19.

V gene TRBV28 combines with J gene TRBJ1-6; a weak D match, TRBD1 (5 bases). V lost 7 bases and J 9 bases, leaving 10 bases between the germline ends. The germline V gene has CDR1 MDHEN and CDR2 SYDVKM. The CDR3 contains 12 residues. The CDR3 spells CASKSGTSPLHF. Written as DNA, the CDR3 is TGTGCCAGCAAAAGCGGGACTTCACCCCTCCACTTT.

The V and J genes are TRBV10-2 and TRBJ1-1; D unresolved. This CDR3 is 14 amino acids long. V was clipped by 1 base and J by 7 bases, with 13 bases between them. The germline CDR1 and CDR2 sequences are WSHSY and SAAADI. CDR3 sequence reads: CASSEFYPGGEAFF. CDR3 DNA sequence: TGCGCCAGCAGTGAGTTCTATCCGGGAGGTGAAGCTTTCTTT.

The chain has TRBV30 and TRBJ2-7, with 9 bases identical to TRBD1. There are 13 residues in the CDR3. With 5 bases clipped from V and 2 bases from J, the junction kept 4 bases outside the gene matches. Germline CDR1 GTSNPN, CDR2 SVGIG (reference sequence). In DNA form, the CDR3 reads TGTGCCTGGGCCGGGACAGGGACCTACGAGCAGTACTTC. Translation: CAWAGTGTYEQYF.

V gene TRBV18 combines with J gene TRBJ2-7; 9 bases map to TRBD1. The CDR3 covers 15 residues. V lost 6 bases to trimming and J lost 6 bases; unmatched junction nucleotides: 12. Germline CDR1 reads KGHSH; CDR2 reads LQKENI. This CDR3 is CASSQNRDRVAEQYF. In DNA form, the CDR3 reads TGTGCCAGCTCCCAAAACCGGGACAGGGTTGCCGAGCAGTACTTC.

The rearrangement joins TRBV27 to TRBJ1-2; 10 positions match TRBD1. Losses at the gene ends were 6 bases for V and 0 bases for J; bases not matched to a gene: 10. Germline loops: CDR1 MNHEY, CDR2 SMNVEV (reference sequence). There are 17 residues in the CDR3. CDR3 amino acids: CASRGQGLFNANYGYTF. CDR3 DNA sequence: TGTGCCAGCAGGGGACAGGGGCTCTTCAACGCTAACTATGGCTACACCTTC.

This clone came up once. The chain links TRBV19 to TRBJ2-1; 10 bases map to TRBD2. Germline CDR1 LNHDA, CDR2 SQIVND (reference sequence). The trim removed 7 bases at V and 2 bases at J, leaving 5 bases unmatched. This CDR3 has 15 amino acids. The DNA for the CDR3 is TGTGCCAGTATTCCTAGCGGGAGAACCTACAATGAGCAGTTCTTC. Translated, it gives CASIPSGRTYNEQFF.

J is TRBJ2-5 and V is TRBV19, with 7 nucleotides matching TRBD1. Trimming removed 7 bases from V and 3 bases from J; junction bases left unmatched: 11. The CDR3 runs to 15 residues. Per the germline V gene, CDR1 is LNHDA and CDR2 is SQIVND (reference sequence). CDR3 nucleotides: TGTGCCAGTATGGGGACAGCCCTGAATGAAGAGACCCAGTACTTC. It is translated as CASMGTALNEETQYF.

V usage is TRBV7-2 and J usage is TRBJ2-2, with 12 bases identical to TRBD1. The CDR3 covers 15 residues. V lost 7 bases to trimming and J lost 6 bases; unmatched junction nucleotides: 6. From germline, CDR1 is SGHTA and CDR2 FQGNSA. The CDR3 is CASTEGQGAPGELFF. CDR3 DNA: TGTGCCAGCACCGAGGGACAGGGGGCTCCCGGGGAGCTGTTTTTT.

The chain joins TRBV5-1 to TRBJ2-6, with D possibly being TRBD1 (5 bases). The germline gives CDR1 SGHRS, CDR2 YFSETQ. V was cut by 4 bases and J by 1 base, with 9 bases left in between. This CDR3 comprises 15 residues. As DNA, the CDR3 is TGCGCCAGCAGCGAAGGGGATTCTGGGGCCAACGTCCTGACTTTC. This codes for CASSEGDSGANVLTF. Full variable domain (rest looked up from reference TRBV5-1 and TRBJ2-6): KAGVTQTPRYLIKTRGQQVTLSCSPISGHRSVSWYQQTPGQGLQFLFEYFSETQRNKGNFPGRFSGRQFSNSRSEMNVSTLELGDSALYLCASSEGDSGANVLTFGAGSRLTVL.

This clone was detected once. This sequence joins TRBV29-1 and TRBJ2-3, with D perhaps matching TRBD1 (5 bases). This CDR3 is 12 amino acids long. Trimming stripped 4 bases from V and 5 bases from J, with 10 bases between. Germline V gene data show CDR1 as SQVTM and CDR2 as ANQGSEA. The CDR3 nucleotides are TGCAGCGTTGGACAGACGGAAGATACGCAGTATTTT. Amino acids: CSVGQTEDTQYF.

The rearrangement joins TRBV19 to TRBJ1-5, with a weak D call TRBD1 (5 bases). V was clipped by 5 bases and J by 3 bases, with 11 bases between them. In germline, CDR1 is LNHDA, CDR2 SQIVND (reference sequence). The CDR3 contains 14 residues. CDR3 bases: TGTGCCAGTAGTGGGGCAGGCTCCAATCAGCCCCAGCATTTT. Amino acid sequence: CASSGAGSNQPQHF.

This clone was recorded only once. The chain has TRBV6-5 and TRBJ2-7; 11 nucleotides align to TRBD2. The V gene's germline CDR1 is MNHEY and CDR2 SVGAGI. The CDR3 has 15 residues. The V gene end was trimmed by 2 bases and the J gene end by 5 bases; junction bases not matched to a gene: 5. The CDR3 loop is CASSYGGLAGNEQYF. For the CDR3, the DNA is TGTGCCAGCAGTTACGGCGGACTAGCGGGCAACGAGCAGTACTTC.

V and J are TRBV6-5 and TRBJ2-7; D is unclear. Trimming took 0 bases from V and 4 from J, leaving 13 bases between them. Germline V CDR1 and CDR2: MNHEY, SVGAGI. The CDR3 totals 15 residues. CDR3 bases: TGTGCCAGCAGTTACTCCTACAGTTTACCTTACGAGCAGTACTTC. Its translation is CASSYSYSLPYEQYF.

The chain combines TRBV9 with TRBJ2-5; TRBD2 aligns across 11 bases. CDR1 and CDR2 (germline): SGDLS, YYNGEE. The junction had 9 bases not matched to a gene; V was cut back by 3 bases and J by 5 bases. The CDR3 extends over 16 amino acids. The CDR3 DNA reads TGTGCCAGCAGCGGAAGTAGCGGGGGGGCTTGGGAGACCCAGTACTTC. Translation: CASSGSSGGAWETQYF. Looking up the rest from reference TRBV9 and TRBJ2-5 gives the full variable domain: DSGVTQTPKHLITATGQRVTLRCSPRSGDLSVYWYQQSLDQGLQFLIQYYNGEERAKGNILERFSAQQFPDLHSELNLSSLELGDSALYFCASSGSSGGAWETQYFGPGTRLLVL.

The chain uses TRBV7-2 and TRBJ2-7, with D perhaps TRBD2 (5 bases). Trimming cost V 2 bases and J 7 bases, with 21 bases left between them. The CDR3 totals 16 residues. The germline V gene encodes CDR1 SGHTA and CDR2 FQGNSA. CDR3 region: CASSLTVTSTSLEQYF. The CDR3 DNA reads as TGTGCCAGCAGCTTAACAGTCACTAGTACGTCGCTTGAGCAGTACTTC.

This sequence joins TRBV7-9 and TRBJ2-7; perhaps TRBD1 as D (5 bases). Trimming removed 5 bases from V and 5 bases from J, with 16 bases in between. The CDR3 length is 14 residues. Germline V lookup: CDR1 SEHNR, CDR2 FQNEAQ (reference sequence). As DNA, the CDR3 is TGTGCCAGCAGCAAAACGACAGTGACCCACGAGCAGTACTTC. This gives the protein CASSKTTVTHEQYF.

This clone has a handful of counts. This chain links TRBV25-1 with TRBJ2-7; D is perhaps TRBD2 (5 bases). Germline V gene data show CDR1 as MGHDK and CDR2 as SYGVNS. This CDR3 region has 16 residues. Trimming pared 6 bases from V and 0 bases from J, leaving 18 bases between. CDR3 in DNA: TGTGCCAGCAGCCCTCTAGGACTTCCGAGCTCCTACGAGCAGTACTTC. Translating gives CASSPLGLPSSYEQYF.

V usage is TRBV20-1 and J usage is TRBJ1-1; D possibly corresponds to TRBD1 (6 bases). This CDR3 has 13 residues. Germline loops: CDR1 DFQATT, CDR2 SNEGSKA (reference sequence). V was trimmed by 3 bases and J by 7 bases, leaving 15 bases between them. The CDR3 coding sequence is TGCAGTGCTAGTGGGACATCAGTTAATGAAGCTTTCTTT. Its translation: CSASGTSVNEAFF.

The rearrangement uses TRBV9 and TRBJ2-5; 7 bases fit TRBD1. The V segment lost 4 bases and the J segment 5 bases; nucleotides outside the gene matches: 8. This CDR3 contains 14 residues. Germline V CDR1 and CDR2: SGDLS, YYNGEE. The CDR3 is CASSIRTGDETQYF. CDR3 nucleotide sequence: TGTGCCAGCAGCATCCGGACAGGCGACGAGACCCAGTACTTC. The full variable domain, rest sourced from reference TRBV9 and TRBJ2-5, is DSGVTQTPKHLITATGQRVTLRCSPRSGDLSVYWYQQSLDQGLQFLIQYYNGEERAKGNILERFSAQQFPDLHSELNLSSLELGDSALYFCASSIRTGDETQYFGPGTRLLVL.

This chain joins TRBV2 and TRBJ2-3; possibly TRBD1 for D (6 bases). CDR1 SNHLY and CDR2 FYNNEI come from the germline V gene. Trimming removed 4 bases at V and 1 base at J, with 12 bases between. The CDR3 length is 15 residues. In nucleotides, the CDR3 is TGTGCCAGCAGTGCTAGGGCAGGGGGCACAGATACGCAGTATTTT. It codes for CASSARAGGTDTQYF.

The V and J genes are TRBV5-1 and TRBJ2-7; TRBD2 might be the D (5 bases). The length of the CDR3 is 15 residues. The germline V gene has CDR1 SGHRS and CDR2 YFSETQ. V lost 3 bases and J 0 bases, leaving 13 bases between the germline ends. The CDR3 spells CASSSTPGSSYEQYF. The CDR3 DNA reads TGCGCCAGCAGCTCCACCCCTGGGAGCTCCTACGAGCAGTACTTC.

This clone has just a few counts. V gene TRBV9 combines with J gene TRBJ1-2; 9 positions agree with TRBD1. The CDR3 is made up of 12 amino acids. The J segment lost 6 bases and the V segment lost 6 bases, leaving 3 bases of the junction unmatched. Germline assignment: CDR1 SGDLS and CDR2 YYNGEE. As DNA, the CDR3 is TGTGCCAGCACCACAGGGGGCAATGGCTACACCTTC. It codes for CASTTGGNGYTF.

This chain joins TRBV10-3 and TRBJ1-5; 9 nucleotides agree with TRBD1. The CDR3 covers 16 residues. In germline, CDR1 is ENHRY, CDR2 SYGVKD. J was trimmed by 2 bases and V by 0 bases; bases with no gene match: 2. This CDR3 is CAISESRDRGNQPQHF. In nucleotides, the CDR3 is TGTGCCATCAGTGAGTCGAGGGACAGGGGCAATCAGCCCCAGCATTTT.

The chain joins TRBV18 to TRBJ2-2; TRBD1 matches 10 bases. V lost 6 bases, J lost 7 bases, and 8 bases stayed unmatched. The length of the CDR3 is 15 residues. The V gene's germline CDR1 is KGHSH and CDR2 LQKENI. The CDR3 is CASSRDRGTDGELFF. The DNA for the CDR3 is TGTGCCAGCTCGCGGGACAGGGGAACGGACGGGGAGCTGTTTTTT.

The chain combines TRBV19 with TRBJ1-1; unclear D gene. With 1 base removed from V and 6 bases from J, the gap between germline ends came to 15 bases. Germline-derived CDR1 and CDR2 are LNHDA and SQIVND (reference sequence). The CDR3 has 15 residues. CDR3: CASSIAPSSGSEAFF. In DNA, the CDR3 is TGTGCCAGTAGTATAGCCCCTAGCTCCGGCTCTGAAGCTTTCTTT.

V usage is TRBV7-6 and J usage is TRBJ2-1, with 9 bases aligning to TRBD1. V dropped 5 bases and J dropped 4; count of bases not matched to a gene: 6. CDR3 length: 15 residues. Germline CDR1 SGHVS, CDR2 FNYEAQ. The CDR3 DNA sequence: TGTGCCAGCAGCGACGGACAGGGGCGATACAATGAGCAGTTCTTC. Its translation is CASSDGQGRYNEQFF.

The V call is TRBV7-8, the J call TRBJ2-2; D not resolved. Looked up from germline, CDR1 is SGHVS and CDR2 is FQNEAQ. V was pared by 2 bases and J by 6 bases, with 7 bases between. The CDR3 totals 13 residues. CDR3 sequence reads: CASSLIVSGELFF. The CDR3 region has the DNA TGTGCCAGCAGCTTAATAGTCTCCGGGGAGCTGTTTTTT.

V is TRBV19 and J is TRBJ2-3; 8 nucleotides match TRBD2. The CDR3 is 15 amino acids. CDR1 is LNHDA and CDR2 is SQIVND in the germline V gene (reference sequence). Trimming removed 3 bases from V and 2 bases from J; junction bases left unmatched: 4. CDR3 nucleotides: TGTGCCAGTAGTATTGGAGCGGGGGTCACAGATACGCAGTATTTT. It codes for CASSIGAGVTDTQYF.

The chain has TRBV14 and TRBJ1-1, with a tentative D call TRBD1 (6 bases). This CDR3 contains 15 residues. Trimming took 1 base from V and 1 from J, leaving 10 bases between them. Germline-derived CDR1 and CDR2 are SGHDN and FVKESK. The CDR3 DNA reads TGTGCCAGCAGCCAAGGGGGGCAGTGGAACACTGAAGCTTTCTTT. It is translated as CASSQGGQWNTEAFF.

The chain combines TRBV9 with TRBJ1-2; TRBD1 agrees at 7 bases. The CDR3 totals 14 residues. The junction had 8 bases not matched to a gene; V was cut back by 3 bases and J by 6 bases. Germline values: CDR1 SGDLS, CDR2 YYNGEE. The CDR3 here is CASSANTGVDGYTF. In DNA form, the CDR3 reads TGTGCCAGCAGCGCAAACACAGGGGTTGATGGCTACACCTTC.